Many counts were recorded for the clone carrying this T cell receptor beta chain. Antigen specificity is unknown. Two oligonucleotides, mixed equimolar, formed the beta constant-region primer covering TRBC1 and TRBC2. Ligated cDNA was amplified by four rounds of PCR with nested alpha and beta constant-region primers and SP2. TCRdb analysed the UMI-ligation and nested PCR reads with MiXCR anew, one entry per CDR3 protein. The sample has approximately 150,000 distinct CDR3 sequences; 15% to 25% are singletons. This specimen comes from a study of naive and memory T cell subsets. Study-level points and caveats: In CD4 and CD8 cells, diversity dropped from naive through EMRA. A few larger clonotypes appeared in naive repertoires, especially CD8, possibly memory cells re-expressing CD45RA.

CDR3 length: 12 amino acids. CDR1 and CDR2 (germline): GTSNPN, SVGIG (reference sequence). Trimming removed 0 bases at V and 0 bases at J, with 2 bases between. The sample was naive CD8+ T cells from blood. The genes are TRBV30 and TRBJ1-1; no clear D. This TCR came from a human donor in good health. The CDR3 reads CAWSVVNTEAFF. The CDR3 DNA follows: TGTGCCTGGAGTGTGGTGAACACTGAAGCTTTCTTT.